The T cell receptor beta chain under discussion was sequenced for a study of CD8 T cells in Susac syndrome. Study-wide background: The sequenced Susac syndrome patients comprised roughly 6 with active disease and about eight in remission.

The CDR3 has 11 amino acids. The V end lost 5 bases, the J end lost 3 bases, and 5 bases lay between the germline ends. Germline V gene lookup returns CDR1 SGHAT and CDR2 FQNNGV. With random hexamers, roughly 0.45 to 1 ug RNA was reverse transcribed. Amplification of TCR beta CDR3 spanned 54 Vbeta and 13 Jbeta via immunoSEQ multiplex PCR. TCRdb re-called the immunoSEQ multiplex PCR reads through MiXCR, storing one row per CDR3 protein. The table lists 170,000 or so distinct CDR3 sequences, approximately 94% of them singletons. The sequenced sample was CD4+ T cells from PBMCs. This clonotype was sampled from a human donor with Susac syndrome. The chain couples TRBV11-2 to TRBJ2-7; D is undetermined. The CDR3 sequence: CASSVHYEQYF. In nucleotides, the CDR3 is TGTGCCAGCAGCGTCCACTACGAGCAGTACTTC.